This T cell receptor (beta chain) derives from a study of CD8+ T cells in alopecia areata. Treatment indicated: oral pan-JAK inhibitor, 5-10 mg twice daily. PBMCs were stained for CD3, CD4 and CD8, and CD4+ and CD8+ T cells were sorted. As the sequencing template, cDNA was produced by extracting RNA and reverse transcribing it. Some clones are missing from TCRdb's copy, which holds only in-frame ones; the method was immunoSEQ multiplex PCR. Of fewer than 150,000 clones listed, roughly 50% were seen once; the top ten hold more than 3%. This CDR3 region has 15 residues. Findings of the study overall: Tofacitinib significantly reduced both scalp clonality and expanded CD8+ clones among the top 100.

In its sample, this clone was seen many times. As yet, its antigen is unknown. This TCR came from a human donor with alopecia areata. The chain has TRBV21-1 and TRBJ1-1; the D call in the table, TRBD1, was not verified against the DNA. TRBV21-1 is assigned pseudogene status. Sequencing was performed on CD4+ T cells sorted from blood, taken at week 24, from a patient treated with tofacitinib. The CDR3 region has the DNA TGTGCCAGCAGCAAAGTAACAGGGTGGAACACTGAAGCTTTCTTT. Protein sequence: CASSKVTGWNTEAFF.